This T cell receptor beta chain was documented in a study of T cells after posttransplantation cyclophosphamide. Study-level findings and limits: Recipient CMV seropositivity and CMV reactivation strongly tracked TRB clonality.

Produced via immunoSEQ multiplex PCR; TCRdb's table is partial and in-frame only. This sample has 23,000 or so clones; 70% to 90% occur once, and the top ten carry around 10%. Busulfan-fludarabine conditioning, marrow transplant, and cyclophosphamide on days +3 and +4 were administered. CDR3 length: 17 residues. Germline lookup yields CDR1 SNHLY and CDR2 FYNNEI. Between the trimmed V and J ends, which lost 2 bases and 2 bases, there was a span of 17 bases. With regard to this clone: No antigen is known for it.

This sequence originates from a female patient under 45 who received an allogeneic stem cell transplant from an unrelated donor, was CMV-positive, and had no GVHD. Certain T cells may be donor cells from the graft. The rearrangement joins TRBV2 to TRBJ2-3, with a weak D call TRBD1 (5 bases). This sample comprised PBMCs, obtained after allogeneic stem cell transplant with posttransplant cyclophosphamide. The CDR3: CASSEPLRQSITDTQYF. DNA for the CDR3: TGTGCCAGCAGTGAACCCCTTAGACAGTCAATCACAGATACGCAGTATTTT.